The clone carrying this T cell receptor (beta chain) was counted a single time. This record comes from a study of blood T cell repertoires in COVID-19. Study information: The United States, Italy and Spain supplied acute and convalescent COVID-19 samples. PBMCs, B-cell-depleted T cells, or T cells provided the cDNA or gDNA that made up the material.

This CDR3 has 17 residues. V lost 4 bases and J lost 4, with 20 bases in between. The germline V gene has CDR1 MGHRA and CDR2 YSYEKL. Under the authors' procedure: Cell counts per sample came from amplifying reference gene primers. Using immunoSEQ multiplex PCR, the repertoire was profiled, and TCRdb retains in-frame clones only, with some absent. Clone size and the V and J calls come from that table; the DNA yielded D and trimming. The data show almost 85,000 clones, approximately 82% seen once. The sequence came from a man older than 75 with active or convalescent COVID-19. The sequencing input was peripheral blood. V gene TRBV4-1 combines with J gene TRBJ1-3; TRBD1 might be the D (6 bases). CDR3 DNA: TGCGCCAGCAGCCTCTACCCCCCAGGGGCGTCAGGAAACACCATATATTTT. Protein sequence: CASSLYPPGASGNTIYF.